This passage covers 29 T cell receptor beta chains from one sample sequenced in a study of post-analysis software for immune sequencing data. Their cognate antigens are unknown. The TCR beta cDNA libraries carried unique molecular identifiers. Each CDR3 protein gets one entry after TCRdb re-called the PCR reads with MiXCR. The sample holds approximately 730,000 distinct CDR3 sequences, around 45% seen once. Study findings and constraints: TRBV5-6, TRBV5-1 and TRBV20-1 belonged to a set of about 5 TRBV segments that were more frequent in patients than controls.

Sequenced input: blood. These receptor sequences come from a girl aged 10 to 17 with multiple sclerosis.

The chain couples TRBV20-1 to TRBJ2-5; TRBD1 aligns across 9 bases. Unmatched junction bases numbered 10, after V lost 0 bases and J lost 11 bases. CDR1 is DFQATT, CDR2 SNEGSKA, per germline (reference sequence). The CDR3 totals 14 residues. The CDR3 nucleotides are TGCAGTGCTAGAGATAGACGACAGGGGGGTGAGCAGTACTTC. The encoded protein is CSARDRRQGGEQYF.

The V gene is TRBV7-6, the J gene TRBJ1-5; maybe TRBD1 (5 bases). Germline CDR1 and CDR2: SGHVS and FNYEAQ. The CDR3 has 15 residues. V shed 5 bases and J shed 2 bases, with 13 bases lying between them. The CDR3 DNA is TGTGCCAGCAGCCCGTCGGGGCTGGGCAATCAGCCCCAGCATTTT. Residues: CASSPSGLGNQPQHF.

The J gene is TRBJ2-7, the V gene TRBV28; D call uncertain. The V and J ends lost 1 base and 3 bases respectively, with 7 bases between them. Germline CDR1 reads MDHEN; CDR2 reads SYDVKM. CDR3 length: 13 amino acids. The CDR3 DNA is TGTGCCAGCAGTTTATTGCCCGTCTACGAGCAGTACTTC. Protein sequence: CASSLLPVYEQYF. Full variable domain (outside the CDR3, taken from reference TRBV28 and TRBJ2-7): DVKVTQSSRYLVKRTGEKVFLECVQDMDHENMFWYRQDPGLGLRLIYFSYDVKMKEKGDIPEGYSVSREKKERFSLILESASTNQTSMYLCASSLLPVYEQYFGPGTRLTVT.

CDR3 residues: CSVEIGIGVGTDTQYF. The CDR3 DNA follows: TGCAGCGTTGAAATTGGGATCGGGGTCGGGACAGATACGCAGTATTTT. The rearrangement links TRBV29-1 to TRBJ2-3; D may be TRBD2 (5 bases). CDR3 length: 16 amino acids. Germline V gene sequence: CDR1 SQVTM, CDR2 ANQGSEA. Trimming left V 2 bases short and J 3 bases short, with 18 bases between.

The gene calls are TRBV2 and TRBJ2-5, with no clear D. The germline CDR1 and CDR2 sequences are SNHLY and FYNNEI. The CDR3 runs 14 residues. The V end lost 6 bases, the J end lost 1 base, and 12 bases lay between the germline ends. CDR3 region: CASSALGFQETQYF. The CDR3 DNA reads as TGTGCCAGCAGCGCGCTCGGATTCCAAGAGACCCAGTACTTC.

In this sample, this clonotype turned up a few times. The V call is TRBV5-1, the J call TRBJ2-6, with TRBD1 matching 9 bases. The germline V gene has CDR1 SGHRS and CDR2 YFSETQ. V shed 4 bases, J shed 0 bases, and the junction held 8 bases outside the gene matches. This CDR3 comprises 18 residues. This CDR3 reads CASSVPGQGLSGANVLTF. CDR3 bases: TGCGCCAGCAGCGTGCCGGGACAGGGCCTCTCTGGGGCCAACGTCCTGACTTTC.

The chain is built from TRBV7-9 and TRBJ2-1; D may correspond to TRBD1 or TRBD2 (5 bases each). CDR3 length: 15 amino acids. V gave up 7 bases and J gave up 6 bases, with 19 bases separating them. Germline V gene data show CDR1 as SEHNR and CDR2 as FQNEAQ (reference sequence). CDR3 nucleotides: TGTGCCAGCAATTCCCGGGCAGGGAGTCCCAATGAGCAGTTCTTC. Translating gives CASNSRAGSPNEQFF.

The V call is TRBV12-3 or TRBV12-4, the J call TRBJ1-5, with D possibly TRBD1 on 6 matching bases. Trimming pared 7 bases from V and 4 bases from J, leaving 14 bases between. The CDR3 totals 14 residues. CDR3 sequence (DNA): TGTGCCAGCAAAATGACAGGCACGAATCAGCCCCAGCATTTT. Translating gives CASKMTGTNQPQHF.

The chain is built from TRBV11-2 and TRBJ2-5, with TRBD2 identical over 11 bases. The junction had 10 bases not matched to a gene; V was cut back by 3 bases and J by 1 base. Germline V lookup: CDR1 SGHAT, CDR2 FQNNGV. The CDR3 is 18 residues long. CDR3 region: CASSLDEELAGVQETQYF. DNA for the CDR3: TGTGCCAGCAGCTTGGATGAAGAACTAGCGGGAGTCCAAGAGACCCAGTACTTC.

The V call is TRBV12-3 or TRBV12-4, the J call TRBJ2-3, with TRBD2 matching 7 bases. The CDR3 is made up of 18 amino acids. With V trimmed by 6 bases and J by 2 bases, 17 bases remained unmatched. The CDR3 spells CASSLWGGSSAITDTQYF. The DNA for the CDR3 is TGTGCCAGCAGCCTTTGGGGCGGGAGTTCGGCGATCACAGATACGCAGTATTTT.

A single count supports this clonotype. This rearrangement joins TRBV7-2 to TRBJ2-3; D not certain. The CDR3 is 15 amino acids. V gave up 1 base and J gave up 4 bases, with 12 bases separating them. Germline V lookup: CDR1 SGHTA, CDR2 FQGNSA. This CDR3 reads CASSLDPGAADTQYF. Written as DNA, the CDR3 is TGTGCCAGCAGCTTAGACCCCGGAGCCGCAGATACGCAGTATTTT.

This clonotype has a handful of counts. The chain carries TRBV15 and TRBJ2-7; no reliable D call. Germline V CDR1 and CDR2: LNHNV, YYDKDF (reference sequence). The CDR3 runs to 17 residues. V was trimmed by 3 bases and J by 2 bases, leaving 20 bases between them. The CDR3 loop is CATSRVGTSLPPYEQYF. In DNA, the CDR3 is TGTGCCACCAGCAGGGTGGGAACGTCGCTTCCTCCCTACGAGCAGTACTTC.

The chain uses TRBV4-3 and TRBJ2-5, with D possibly matching TRBD2 (6 bases). Trimming cost V 4 bases and J 0 bases, with 15 bases left between them. Germline assignment: CDR1 LGHNA and CDR2 YSLEER. CDR3 length: 16 residues. CDR3 coding DNA: TGCGCCAGCAGCCCCCGCGGGGTCTTGCACCAAGAGACCCAGTACTTC. Translation gives CASSPRGVLHQETQYF.

Notes on this clonotype: The junction does not match germline at one end; this may be a read error. This chain joins TRBV29-1 and TRBJ1-1, with a weak D call TRBD1 (5 bases). This CDR3 comprises 14 residues. Germline CDR1 and CDR2: SQVTM and ANQGSEA. CDR3 in amino acids: CSVGRPGADTEAYF. For the CDR3, the DNA is TGCAGCGTTGGTCGCCCCGGGGCTGACACTGAAGCTTACTTT.

This sequence joins TRBV9 and TRBJ2-3, with 7 bases that match TRBD1. The V segment lost 0 bases and the J segment 4 bases; nucleotides outside the gene matches: 8. The CDR3 length is 16 residues. Per germline, CDR1 SGDLS and CDR2 YYNGEE. DNA of the CDR3: TGTGCCAGCAGCGTAGACGAGGGGGCAGTTGCAGATACGCAGTATTTT. Encoded protein: CASSVDEGAVADTQYF.

This chain connects TRBV11-1 to TRBJ2-3, with TRBD1 as a possible D gene (5 bases). CDR3 length: 13 amino acids. CDR1 and CDR2 (germline): SGHAT, FQDESV (reference sequence). Trimming cost V 3 bases and J 4 bases, with 8 bases left between them. Written as DNA, the CDR3 is TGTGCCAGCAGCTTTATAGGGGCAGATACGCAGTATTTT. Protein sequence: CASSFIGADTQYF.

V usage is TRBV28 and J usage is TRBJ2-1, with a tentative D call TRBD1 (6 bases). The V end lost 2 bases, the J end lost 5 bases, and 7 bases lay between the germline ends. Per the germline V gene, CDR1 is MDHEN and CDR2 is SYDVKM. This CDR3 has 13 residues. This CDR3 is CASSLPGDNEQFF. CDR3 coding DNA: TGTGCCAGCAGTTTACCAGGGGACAATGAGCAGTTCTTC.

This clonotype was observed a few times. This sequence joins TRBV7-2 and TRBJ2-5, with 11 bases identical to TRBD2. Germline loops: CDR1 SGHTA, CDR2 FQGNSA. The CDR3 has 14 amino acids. The V and J ends lost 6 bases and 4 bases, in that order; junction bases with no gene match: 4. The CDR3 region has the DNA TGTGCCAGCAGTCGACTAGCGGGACTAGAGACCCAGTACTTC. Protein product: CASSRLAGLETQYF.

This clonotype occurred a few times. In DNA form, the CDR3 reads TGTGCCATCAGTGAAGGAGACTCCGGGGGAGAGACCCAGTACTTC. Encoded protein: CAISEGDSGGETQYF. V is TRBV10-3 and J is TRBJ2-5, with D maybe TRBD2 (6 bases). CDR3 length equals 15 residues. The V end was cut by 3 bases, the J end by 4 bases, with 15 bases between. Germline V gene lookup returns CDR1 ENHRY and CDR2 SYGVKD.

This rearrangement joins TRBV6-1 to TRBJ2-7; 10 positions agree with TRBD1. The CDR3 covers 16 residues. Per germline, CDR1 MNHNS and CDR2 SASEGT. V shed 4 bases, J shed 0 bases, and the junction held 6 bases outside the gene matches. The CDR3 DNA is TGTGCCAGCAGTGCTGGGACAGGGGTAAGCTCCTACGAGCAGTACTTC. Protein sequence: CASSAGTGVSSYEQYF.

This CDR3 is CSAGSGQSQETQYF. The CDR3 nucleotides are TGCAGTGCTGGGTCGGGACAGAGTCAAGAGACCCAGTACTTC. The chain couples TRBV20-1 to TRBJ2-5, with 7 bases identical to TRBD1. Looked up from germline, CDR1 is DFQATT and CDR2 is SNEGSKA (reference sequence). CDR3 length: 14 amino acids. J was trimmed by 2 bases and V by 5 bases; bases with no gene match: 8.

The chain employs TRBV20-1 and TRBJ2-1; maybe TRBD1 (6 bases). Deletions cut 1 base from V and 7 bases from J, with 11 bases between. The CDR3 is 13 amino acids. Per germline, CDR1 DFQATT and CDR2 SNEGSKA (reference sequence). CDR3 sequence: CSARGPTGNEQFF. The CDR3 DNA is TGCAGTGCTAGAGGTCCGACAGGTAATGAGCAGTTCTTC.

Worth noting for this clonotype: At one boundary the junction diverges from the germline segment, which might be a read error. CDR3 sequence (DNA): TGTAGTGCTAGAGATTTTGGGACTAGCCTCAGGACCCAGTACTTC. Its translation is CSARDFGTSLRTQYF. This sequence joins TRBV20-1 and TRBJ2-5; 9 nucleotides agree with TRBD2. Germline V CDR1 and CDR2: DFQATT, SNEGSKA (reference sequence). The CDR3 consists of 15 residues.

The sample holds a few counts of this clonotype. This sequence joins TRBV28 and TRBJ2-3, with D possibly matching TRBD2 (6 bases). Germline lookup yields CDR1 MDHEN and CDR2 SYDVKM. Trimming pared 4 bases from V and 2 bases from J, leaving 19 bases between. The CDR3 runs 17 residues. The CDR3 DNA reads as TGTGCCAGCAGTTCTCGGGACTCACTCGCGGACACAGATACGCAGTATTTT. It encodes CASSSRDSLADTDTQYF. Complete variable domain (other parts from reference TRBV28 and TRBJ2-3): DVKVTQSSRYLVKRTGEKVFLECVQDMDHENMFWYRQDPGLGLRLIYFSYDVKMKEKGDIPEGYSVSREKKERFSLILESASTNQTSMYLCASSSRDSLADTDTQYFGPGTRLTVL.

In its sample, this clonotype was seen a few times. V usage is TRBV20-1 and J usage is TRBJ2-7, with 7 bases lining up with TRBD1. Germline V gene sequence: CDR1 DFQATT, CDR2 SNEGSKA (reference sequence). V shed 5 bases, J shed 3 bases, and the junction held 7 bases outside the gene matches. The CDR3 sequence is 13 residues long. The CDR3 bases are TGCAGTGCTGCGGACCAGGGGGTCTACGAGCAGTACTTC. It is translated as CSAADQGVYEQYF.

In the case of this clonotype: The conserved closing phenylalanine or tryptophan is absent in this CDR3, likely reflecting a read error. The genes are TRBV20-1 and TRBJ2-7; 9 bases agree with TRBD1. CDR1 is DFQATT and CDR2 is SNEGSKA in the germline V gene (reference sequence). The CDR3 covers 16 residues. J gave up 1 base and V 3 bases, and 10 bases lay outside the gene matches. DNA of the CDR3: TGCAGTGCTAGTCCTTACGACAGGGGGATTTCCTACGAGCAGTACTGC. It specifies CSASPYDRGISYEQYC.

This clonotype was observed a handful of times. This chain connects TRBV7-2 to TRBJ2-7, with TRBD2 matching 8 bases. This CDR3 has 15 residues. Germline trimming cut 5 bases from V and 7 bases from J; bases unmatched to any gene: 13. The V gene's germline CDR1 is SGHTA and CDR2 FQGNSA. The CDR3 DNA sequence: TGTGCCAGCAGCCTAGATAGCGGGGTACTTCGGGAGCAGTACTTC. The encoded protein is CASSLDSGVLREQYF.

This clonotype occurred a few times. V and J are TRBV15 and TRBJ2-3; 9 bases map to TRBD2. CDR3 size: 19 residues. Per the germline V gene, CDR1 is LNHNV and CDR2 is YYDKDF (reference sequence). V lost 0 bases and J lost 6; bases outside the gene matches: 16. The chain's CDR3 is CATSRDLPSEAGGSDTQYF. CDR3 DNA: TGTGCCACCAGCAGAGATTTGCCCAGTGAAGCGGGAGGTTCGGATACGCAGTATTTT. The variable domain in full, with the rest retrieved from reference TRBV15 and TRBJ2-3, is DAMVIQNPRYQVTQFGKPVTLSCSQTLNHNVMYWYQQKSSQAPKLLFHYYDKDFNNEADTPDNFQSRRPNTSFCFLDIRSPGLGDTAMYLCATSRDLPSEAGGSDTQYFGPGTRLTVL.

V gene TRBV13 combines with J gene TRBJ2-7; perhaps TRBD2 as D (6 bases). Deletions cut 5 bases from V and 3 bases from J, with 26 bases between. This CDR3 is built from 18 residues. Germline V gives CDR1 PRHDT, CDR2 FYEKMQ (reference sequence). Here the CDR3 reads CASSPVSSSGSLGYEQYF. DNA of the CDR3: TGTGCCAGCAGCCCCGTTTCTAGTAGCGGTTCCTTAGGCTACGAGCAGTACTTC.